This entry concerns a single T cell receptor beta chain. The antigen is unknown. This sample stems from a study of CD8+CD57+ T cells in acquired aplastic anemia. Findings and caveats of the study: Patients shared 25 to 35 CD8+ CDR3 sequences with controls.

CDR1 is SNHLY, CDR2 FYNNEI, per germline. The CDR3 runs 12 residues. Deletions cut 2 bases from V and 5 bases from J, with 3 bases between. Profiling that covered TCR beta VDJ and CDR3 relied on genomic DNA as its template. Using its own MiXCR run on the reads, TCRdb lists one record per CDR3 protein. This sample has about 180,000 distinct CDR3 sequences, with around half found just once. This rearrangement joins TRBV2 to TRBJ2-2; D remains ambiguous. Sequenced input: sorted CD4+, CD8+, or CD8+CD57+ T cells (not recorded which) from PBMCs. This sequence was found in a human donor in good health. The CDR3 nucleotides read TGTGCCAGCAGTGAAAGGACCGGGGAGCTGTTTTTT. It yields the protein CASSERTGELFF.